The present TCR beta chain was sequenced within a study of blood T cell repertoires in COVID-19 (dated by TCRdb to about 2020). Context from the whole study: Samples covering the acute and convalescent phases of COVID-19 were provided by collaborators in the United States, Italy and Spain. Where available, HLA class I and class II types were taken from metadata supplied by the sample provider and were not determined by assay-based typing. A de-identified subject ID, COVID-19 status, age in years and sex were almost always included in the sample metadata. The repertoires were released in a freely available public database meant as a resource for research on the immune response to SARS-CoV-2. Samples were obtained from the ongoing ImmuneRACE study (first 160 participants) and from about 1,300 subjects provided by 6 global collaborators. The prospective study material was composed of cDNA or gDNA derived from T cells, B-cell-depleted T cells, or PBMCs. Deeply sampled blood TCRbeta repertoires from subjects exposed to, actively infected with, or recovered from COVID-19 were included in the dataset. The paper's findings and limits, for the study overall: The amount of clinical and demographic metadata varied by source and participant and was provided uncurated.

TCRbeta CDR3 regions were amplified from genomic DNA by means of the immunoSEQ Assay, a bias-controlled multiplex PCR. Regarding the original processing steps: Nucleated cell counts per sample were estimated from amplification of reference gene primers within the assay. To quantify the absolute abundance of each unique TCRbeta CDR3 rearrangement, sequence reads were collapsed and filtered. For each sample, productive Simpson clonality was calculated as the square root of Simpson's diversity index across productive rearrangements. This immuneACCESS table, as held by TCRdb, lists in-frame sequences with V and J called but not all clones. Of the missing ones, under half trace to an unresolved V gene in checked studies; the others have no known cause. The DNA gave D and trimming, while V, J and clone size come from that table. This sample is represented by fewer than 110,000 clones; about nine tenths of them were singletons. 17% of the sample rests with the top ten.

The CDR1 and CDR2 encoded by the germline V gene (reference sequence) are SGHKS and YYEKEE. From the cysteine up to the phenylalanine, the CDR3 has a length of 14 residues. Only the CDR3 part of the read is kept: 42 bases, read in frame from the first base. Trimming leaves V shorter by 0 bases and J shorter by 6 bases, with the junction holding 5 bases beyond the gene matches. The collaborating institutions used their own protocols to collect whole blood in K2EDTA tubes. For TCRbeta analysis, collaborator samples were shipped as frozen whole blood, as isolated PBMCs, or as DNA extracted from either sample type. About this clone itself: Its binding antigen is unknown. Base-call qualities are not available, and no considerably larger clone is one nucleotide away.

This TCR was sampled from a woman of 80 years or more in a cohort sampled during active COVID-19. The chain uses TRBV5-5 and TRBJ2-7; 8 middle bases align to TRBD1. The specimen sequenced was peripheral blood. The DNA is TGTGCCAGCAGCTTGGACAGGGGGTCGGGCGAGCAGTACTTC. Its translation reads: CASSLDRGSGEQYF.